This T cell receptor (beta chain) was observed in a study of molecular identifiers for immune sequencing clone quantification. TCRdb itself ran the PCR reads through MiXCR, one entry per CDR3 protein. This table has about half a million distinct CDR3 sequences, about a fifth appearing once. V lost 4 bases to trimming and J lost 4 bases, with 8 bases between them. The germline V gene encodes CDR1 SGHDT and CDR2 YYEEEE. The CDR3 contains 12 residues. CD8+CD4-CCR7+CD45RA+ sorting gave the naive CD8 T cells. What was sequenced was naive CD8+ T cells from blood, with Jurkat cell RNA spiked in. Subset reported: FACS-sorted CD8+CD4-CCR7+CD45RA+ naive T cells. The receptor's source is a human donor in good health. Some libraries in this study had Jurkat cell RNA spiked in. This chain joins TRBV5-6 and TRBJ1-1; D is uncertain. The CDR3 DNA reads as TGTGCCAGCAGCCTGAGTATCACTGAAGCTTTCTTT. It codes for CASSLSITEAFF.